This TCR beta chain was retrieved from a study of blood T cell repertoires in COVID-19. The wider study: Donors in the United States, Italy and Spain gave samples during acute or convalescent COVID-19.

Everyone who took part was 18 to 89 years old, and they came from about 25 US areas. Membership in each cohort depended on participant-reported clinical history. This clone was seen only once. Germline values: CDR1 WNHNN, CDR2 SYGVQD (reference sequence). The junction had 8 bases not matched to a gene; V was cut back by 5 bases and J by 9 bases. There are 14 residues in the CDR3. How the authors handled the data: From reference gene primer amplification, estimates of nucleated cell counts were derived. TCRdb's copy holds only in-frame clones and misses some; the assay was immunoSEQ multiplex PCR. That table gives V, J and clone size, and the DNA gave D and trimming. The sample has 200,000 to 250,000 clones, about 87% seen once; the top ten hold around 10%.

This receptor was obtained from a man aged 18-30 years with acute COVID-19. The J gene is TRBJ2-1, the V gene TRBV10-1; TRBD1 matches at 9 bases. The sequenced material came from PBMCs or T cells enriched from blood (not recorded which). The CDR3: CASSPLGQGSEQFF. CDR3 bases: TGCGCCAGCAGTCCCCTCGGACAGGGGAGTGAGCAGTTCTTC.